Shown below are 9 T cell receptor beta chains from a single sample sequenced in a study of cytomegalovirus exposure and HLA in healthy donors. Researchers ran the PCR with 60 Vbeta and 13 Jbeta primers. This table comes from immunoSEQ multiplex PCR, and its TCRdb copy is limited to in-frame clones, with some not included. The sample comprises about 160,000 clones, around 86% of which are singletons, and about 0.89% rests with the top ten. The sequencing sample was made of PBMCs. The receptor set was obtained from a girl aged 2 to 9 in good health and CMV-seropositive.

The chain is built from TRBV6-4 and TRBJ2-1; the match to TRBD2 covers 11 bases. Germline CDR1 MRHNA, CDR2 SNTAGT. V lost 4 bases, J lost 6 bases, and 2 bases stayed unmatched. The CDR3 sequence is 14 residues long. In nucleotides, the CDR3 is TGTGCCAGCAGTGTAGCGGGAGGGTCCAATGAGCAGTTCTTC. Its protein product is CASSVAGGSNEQFF.

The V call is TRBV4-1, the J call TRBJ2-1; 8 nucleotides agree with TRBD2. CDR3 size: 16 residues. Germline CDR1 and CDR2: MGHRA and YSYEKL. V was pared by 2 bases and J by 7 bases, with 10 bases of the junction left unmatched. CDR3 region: CASSQQLAVFLNEQFF. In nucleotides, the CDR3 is TGCGCCAGCAGCCAACAACTAGCGGTCTTTCTGAATGAGCAGTTCTTC.

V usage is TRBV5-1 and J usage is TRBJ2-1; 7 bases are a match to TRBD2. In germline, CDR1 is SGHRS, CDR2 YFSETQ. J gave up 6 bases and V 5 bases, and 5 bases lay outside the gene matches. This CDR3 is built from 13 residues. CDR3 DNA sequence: TGCGCCAGCAGGGCTAGCGGAATCAATGAGCAGTTCTTC. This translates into CASRASGINEQFF.

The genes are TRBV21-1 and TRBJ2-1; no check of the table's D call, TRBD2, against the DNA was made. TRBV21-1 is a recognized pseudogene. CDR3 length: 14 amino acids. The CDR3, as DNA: TGTGCCAGCAGCCTTCGGGACTGCGGGAATGAGCAGTTCTTC. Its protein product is CASSLRDCGNEQFF.

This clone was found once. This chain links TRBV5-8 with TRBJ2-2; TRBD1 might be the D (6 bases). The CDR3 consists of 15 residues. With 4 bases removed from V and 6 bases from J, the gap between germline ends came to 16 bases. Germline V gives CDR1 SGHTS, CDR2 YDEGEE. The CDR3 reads CASSTGTLIPGELFF. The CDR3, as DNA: TGTGCCAGCAGCACCGGGACACTAATACCCGGGGAGCTGTTTTTT.

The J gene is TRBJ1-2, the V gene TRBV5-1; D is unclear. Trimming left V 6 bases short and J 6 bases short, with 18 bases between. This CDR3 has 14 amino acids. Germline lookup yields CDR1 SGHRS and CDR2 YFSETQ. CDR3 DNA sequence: TGCGCCAGCACCCCGGCCTCCCAGAGGGATGGCTACACCTTC. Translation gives CASTPASQRDGYTF.

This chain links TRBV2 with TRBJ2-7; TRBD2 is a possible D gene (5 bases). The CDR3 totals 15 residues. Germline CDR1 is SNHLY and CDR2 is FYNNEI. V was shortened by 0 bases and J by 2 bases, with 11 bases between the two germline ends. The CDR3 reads CASSEAWEKAYEQYF. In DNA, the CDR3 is TGTGCCAGCAGTGAAGCGTGGGAGAAAGCCTACGAGCAGTACTTC.

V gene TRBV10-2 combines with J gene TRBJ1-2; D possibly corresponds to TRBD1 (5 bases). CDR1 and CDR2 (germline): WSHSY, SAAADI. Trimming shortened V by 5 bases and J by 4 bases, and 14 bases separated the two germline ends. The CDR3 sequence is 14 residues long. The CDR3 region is CASSYTDSLYGYTF. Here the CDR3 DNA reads TGCGCCAGCAGTTATACTGACAGTCTCTATGGCTACACCTTC.

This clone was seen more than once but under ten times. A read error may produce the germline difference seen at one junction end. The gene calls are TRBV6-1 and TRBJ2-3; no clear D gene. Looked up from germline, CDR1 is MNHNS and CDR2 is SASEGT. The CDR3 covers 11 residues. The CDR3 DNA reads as TGTGCCAGCATTGAACGAGATACGCAGTATTTT. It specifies CASIERDTQYF.